Sequencing of this TCR beta chain was carried out in a study of T cell changes during pregnancy in multiple sclerosis. Only in-frame clones appear in the TCRdb table, and some are missing; sequencing was by immunoSEQ multiplex PCR. This table holds approximately 53,000 clones, around 87% found once. This sequence originates from a female donor in good health, enrolled as a control in a pregnancy study. The sample was peripheral blood, taken after pregnancy.

The chain's CDR3 is CASSRPVGGANNEQFF. The CDR3 bases are TGTGCCAGCAGCCGACCCGTGGGGGGGGCAAACAATGAGCAGTTCTTC. V usage is TRBV7-2 and J usage is TRBJ2-1, with D possibly TRBD2 on 7 matching bases. Trimming pared 5 bases from V and 5 bases from J, leaving 19 bases between. Germline CDR1 SGHTA, CDR2 FQGNSA. The CDR3 is 16 amino acids.